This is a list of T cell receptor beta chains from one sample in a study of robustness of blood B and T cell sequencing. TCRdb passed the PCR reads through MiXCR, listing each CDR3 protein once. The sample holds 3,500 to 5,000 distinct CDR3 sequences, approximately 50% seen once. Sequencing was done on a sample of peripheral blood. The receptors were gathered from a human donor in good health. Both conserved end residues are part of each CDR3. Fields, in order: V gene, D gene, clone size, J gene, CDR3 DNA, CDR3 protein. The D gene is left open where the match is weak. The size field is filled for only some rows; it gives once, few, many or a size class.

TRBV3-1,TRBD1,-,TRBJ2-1,TGTGCCAGCAGCCTATGGACAGGGGCGGGTGAGCAGTTCTTC,CASSLWTGAGEQFF
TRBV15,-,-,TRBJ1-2,TGTGCCACCAGCAGAGGACGGGAGAAGGTAGGATCCTATGGCTACACCTTC,CATSRGREKVGSYGYTF
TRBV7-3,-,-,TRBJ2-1,TGTGCCAGCACCGATTTTGATCAAAAGTCGGGCAATGAGCAGTTCTTC,CASTDFDQKSGNEQFF
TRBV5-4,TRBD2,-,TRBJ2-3,TGTGCCAGCAGCGGTCTAGCGGGGCGCACAGATACGCAGTATTTT,CASSGLAGRTDTQYF
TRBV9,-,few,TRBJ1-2,TGTGCCAGCAGCGGGACAGTTACTAACTATGGCTACACCTTC,CASSGTVTNYGYTF
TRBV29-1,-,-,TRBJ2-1,TGCAGCGCCAGTGGGGGGGCGGTCTACAATGAGCAGTTCTTC,CSASGGAVYNEQFF
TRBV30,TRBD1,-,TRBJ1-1,TGTGCCTCGGACAGGGGGCAGGTGACTGAAGCTTTCTTT,CASDRGQVTEAFF
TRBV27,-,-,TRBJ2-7,TGTGCCAGCATGGAAAACAGGCTCAACTCCTACGAGCAGTACTTC,CASMENRLNSYEQYF
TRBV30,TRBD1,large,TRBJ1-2,TGTGCCTGGAGCCTCATGGGACAGAACTATGGCTACACCTTC,CAWSLMGQNYGYTF
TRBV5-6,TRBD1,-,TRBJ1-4,TGTGCCAGCAGCTGGAACAGGGGAACTAATGAAAAACTGTTTTTT,CASSWNRGTNEKLFF
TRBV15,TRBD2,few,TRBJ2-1,TGTGCCACCAGCAGAGAGTACGGGACTAGCGATGAGCAGTTCTTC,CATSREYGTSDEQFF
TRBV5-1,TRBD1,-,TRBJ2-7,TGCGCCAGCAGCCCTACCCCGGGACAGACCGACGAGCAGTACTTC,CASSPTPGQTDEQYF
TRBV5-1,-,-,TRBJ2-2,TGCGCCAGCAGCTTGGCACCCCCTCCGAACACCGGGGAGCTGTTTTTT,CASSLAPPPNTGELFF
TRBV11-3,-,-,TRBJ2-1,TGTGCCAGCATGAGGGCCCCAGCCCCGTACAATGAGCAGTTCTTC,CASMRAPAPYNEQFF
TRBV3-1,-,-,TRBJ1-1,TGTGCCAGCAGCCGCCGAGGACTGGTGAACACTGAAGCTTTCTTT,CASSRRGLVNTEAFF
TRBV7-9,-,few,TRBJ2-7,TGTGCCAGCAGCTTAATAGGGGTTTCCTACGAGCAGTACTTC,CASSLIGVSYEQYF
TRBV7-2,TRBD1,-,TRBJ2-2,TGTGCCAGCAGCTTAGCCCCGGACAGGGGACGGTTTGGTGCCGGGGAGCTGTTTTTT,CASSLAPDRGRFGAGELFF
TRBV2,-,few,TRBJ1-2,TGTGCCAGCAGTGAAGCGATCGGGGCGGGTGGCTACACCTTC,CASSEAIGAGGYTF
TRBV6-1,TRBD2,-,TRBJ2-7,TGTGCCAGCAGTGAAGGGGGGGGAGGGGTCATCCCCTACGAGCAGTACTTC,CASSEGGGGVIPYEQYF
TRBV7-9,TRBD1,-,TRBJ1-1,TGTGCCAGCAGCTCCCCAGGGGGCGTTTTCACTGAAGCTTTCTTT,CASSSPGGVFTEAFF
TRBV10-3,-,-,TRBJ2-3,TGTGCCATCAGTGAGCCAGGGACGGATACGCAGTATTTT,CAISEPGTDTQYF
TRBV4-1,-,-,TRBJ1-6,TGCGCCAGCAGCCAAGAATTCCGGGGACCCTATAATTCACCCCTCCACTTT,CASSQEFRGPYNSPLHF
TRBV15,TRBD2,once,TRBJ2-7,TGTGCCACCAGCAGAGGGACTAGCCGCTCGGCCTACGAGCAGTACTTC,CATSRGTSRSAYEQYF